What follows are 16 T cell receptor beta chains derived from one specimen sequenced in a study of blood T cells in healthy people across ages. Sample-barcoded 5' priming and a J-beta primer mix drove a second PCR of about 7 to 12 cycles. In TCRdb, the 5' RACE reads were re-called with MiXCR into one record per CDR3 protein. The table lists 650,000 to 800,000 distinct CDR3 sequences, approximately 48% of them singletons. The sample taken for sequencing was blood. Receptors were obtained from a man aged 55 to 69 in good health.

The V call is TRBV14, the J call TRBJ2-7, with D uncertain. Germline V lookup: CDR1 SGHDN, CDR2 FVKESK. The CDR3 loop spans 14 amino acids. Trimming shortened V by 0 bases and J by 5 bases, and 11 bases separated the two germline ends. The CDR3 DNA reads TGTGCCAGCAGCCAAGATCTGCAGATCCACGAGCAGTACTTC. Its protein product is CASSQDLQIHEQYF. Complete variable domain (other parts from reference TRBV14 and TRBJ2-7): EAGVTQFPSHSVIEKGQTVTLRCDPISGHDNLYWYRRVMGKEIKFLLHFVKESKQDESGMPNNRFLAERTGGTYSTLKVQPAELEDSGVYFCASSQDLQIHEQYFGPGTRLTVT.

The chain couples TRBV11-2 to TRBJ1-6, with TRBD1 matching 9 bases. The CDR3 is 16 amino acids. CDR1 is SGHAT, CDR2 FQNNGV, per germline. J was trimmed by 8 bases and V by 6 bases; bases with no gene match: 11. CDR3 in amino acids: CASSFRTGDADSPLHF. CDR3 sequence (DNA): TGTGCCAGCAGTTTTAGGACAGGGGATGCGGATTCACCCCTCCACTTT.

This clonotype was recorded many times. The rearrangement joins TRBV7-2 to TRBJ2-3; 7 bases match TRBD2. Unmatched junction bases numbered 5, after V lost 2 bases and J lost 0 bases. CDR3 length: 16 residues. The germline CDR1 and CDR2 sequences are SGHTA and FQGNSA. CDR3 loop: CASSLLAVTSTDTQYF. DNA of the CDR3: TGTGCCAGCAGCTTACTAGCGGTTACTAGCACAGATACGCAGTATTTT.

The chain links TRBV7-9 to TRBJ2-4; 9 nucleotides agree with TRBD1. CDR1 is SEHNR and CDR2 is FQNEAQ in the germline V gene (reference sequence). The V segment lost 1 base and the J segment 6 bases; nucleotides outside the gene matches: 4. The CDR3 runs to 15 residues. CDR3 in amino acids: CASSLGGDRVNIQYF. The CDR3 nucleotides read TGTGCCAGCAGCTTAGGAGGGGACAGGGTAAACATTCAGTACTTC.

This clonotype has more than one count but fewer than ten. This rearrangement joins TRBV25-1 to TRBJ1-6; D perhaps matches TRBD1 (6 bases). Germline V gene data show CDR1 as MGHDK and CDR2 as SYGVNS. Between the trimmed V and J ends, which lost 7 bases and 10 bases, there was a span of 17 bases. This CDR3 is 14 amino acids long. This CDR3 is CASKVSRGGSPLHF. CDR3 in DNA: TGTGCCAGCAAAGTGTCCAGGGGCGGGTCACCCCTCCACTTT.

This clonotype was found many times. The V gene is TRBV29-1, the J gene TRBJ2-7; no clear D gene. The CDR3 is 11 residues long. Trimming shortened V by 2 bases and J by 3 bases, and 5 bases separated the two germline ends. Germline V CDR1 and CDR2: SQVTM, ANQGSEA. DNA of the CDR3: TGCAGCGTTGAACTGGACTACGAGCAGTACTTC. It translates to CSVELDYEQYF.

In DNA, the CDR3 is TGTGCCAGCAGCCGGGTCGGGACAGGCCCCTACGAGCAGTACTTC. Translating gives CASSRVGTGPYEQYF. The gene calls are TRBV7-2 and TRBJ2-7; TRBD1 aligns across 8 bases. CDR1 is SGHTA, CDR2 FQGNSA, per germline. The CDR3 length is 15 residues. V was pared by 5 bases and J by 2 bases, with 8 bases of the junction left unmatched. Full variable domain (remainder filled in from reference TRBV7-2 and TRBJ2-7): GAGVSQSPSNKVTEKGKDVELRCDPISGHTALYWYRQSLGQGLEFLIYFQGNSAPDKSGLPSDRFSAERTGGSVSTLTIQRTQQEDSAVYLCASSRVGTGPYEQYFGPGTRLTVT.

The J gene is TRBJ2-4, the V gene TRBV7-9, with unresolved D. Germline V gene data show CDR1 as SEHNR and CDR2 as FQNEAQ (reference sequence). V was trimmed by 2 bases and J by 8 bases, leaving 16 bases between them. This CDR3 has 15 residues. Here the CDR3 reads CASSLPLAGWDIQYF. In DNA, the CDR3 is TGTGCCAGCAGCTTACCCCTGGCAGGATGGGACATTCAGTACTTC.

The rearrangement uses TRBV6-2 or TRBV6-3 and TRBJ1-5; no firm D call. The CDR3 sequence is 15 residues long. The V end was cut by 1 base, the J end by 3 bases, with 10 bases between. Germline CDR1 is MNHEY and CDR2 is SVGEGT. CDR3 nucleotides: TGTGCCAGCAGTTACTTGTCGCAGAACAATCAGCCCCAGCATTTT. It specifies CASSYLSQNNQPQHF.

The rearrangement links TRBV9 to TRBJ2-1; 9 bases line up with TRBD1. This CDR3 comprises 15 residues. The germline CDR1 and CDR2 sequences are SGDLS and YYNGEE. V lost 3 bases, J lost 6 bases, and 7 bases stayed unmatched. In DNA, the CDR3 is TGTGCCAGCAGCGCGGGGGGACAGGGTTTCAATGAGCAGTTCTTC. This translates into CASSAGGQGFNEQFF. The full variable domain, in which reference TRBV9 and TRBJ2-1 provide the parts outside the CDR3, is DSGVTQTPKHLITATGQRVTLRCSPRSGDLSVYWYQQSLDQGLQFLIQYYNGEERAKGNILERFSAQQFPDLHSELNLSSLELGDSALYFCASSAGGQGFNEQFFGPGTRLTVL.

This clonotype has more than one count but fewer than ten. V is TRBV6-2 or TRBV6-3 and J is TRBJ2-1, with D unresolved. The CDR3 extends over 13 amino acids. V lost 6 bases and J lost 6, with 12 bases in between. CDR1 is MNHEY, CDR2 SVGEGT, per germline. The CDR3 sequence is CASSPRVVNEQFF. As DNA, the CDR3 is TGTGCCAGCAGCCCTAGAGTAGTCAATGAGCAGTTCTTC.

This clonotype was recorded a few times. The chain employs TRBV13 and TRBJ2-7; 8 bases are shared with TRBD1. The trim removed 5 bases at V and 4 bases at J, leaving 10 bases unmatched. Per germline, CDR1 PRHDT and CDR2 FYEKMQ (reference sequence). The CDR3 contains 15 residues. The CDR3 protein is CASSRPQGDSYEQYF. Here the CDR3 DNA reads TGTGCCAGCAGCCGACCACAGGGGGATTCGTACGAGCAGTACTTC.

This rearrangement joins TRBV19 to TRBJ2-1; 9 bases match TRBD1. CDR3 length equals 17 residues. Trimming at V came to 4 bases and at J to 3 bases, leaving 10 bases not matched to a gene. Germline-derived CDR1 and CDR2 are LNHDA and SQIVND (reference sequence). For the CDR3, the DNA is TGTGCCAGTAGTACCACAGGACAGGGGTTTAGCTACAATGAGCAGTTCTTC. Amino acid sequence: CASSTTGQGFSYNEQFF.

V gene TRBV6-2 or TRBV6-3 combines with J gene TRBJ2-4; 8 nucleotides agree with TRBD1. Germline values: CDR1 MNHEY, CDR2 SVGEGT. The V and J ends lost 2 bases and 2 bases, in that order; junction bases with no gene match: 2. CDR3 length: 15 residues. DNA of the CDR3: TGTGCCAGCAGTTACGGACAGGGATCCAAAAACATTCAGTACTTC. It specifies CASSYGQGSKNIQYF.

The V gene is TRBV5-6, the J gene TRBJ2-7, with 8 positions matching TRBD1. CDR1 is SGHDT and CDR2 is YYEEEE in the germline V gene. This CDR3 has 13 amino acids. V was pared by 3 bases and J by 6 bases, with 5 bases of the junction left unmatched. CDR3 sequence reads: CASSSAGGTEQYF. As DNA, the CDR3 is TGTGCCAGCAGCTCCGCAGGGGGCACCGAGCAGTACTTC. Drawing the rest from reference TRBV5-6 and TRBJ2-7, the complete variable domain is DAGVTQSPTHLIKTRGQQVTLRCSPKSGHDTVSWYQQALGQGPQFIFQYYEEEERQRGNFPDRFSGHQFPNYSSELNVNALLLGDSALYLCASSSAGGTEQYFGPGTRLTVT.

J is TRBJ2-1 and V is TRBV7-9; 9 bases match TRBD1. The V and J ends lost 1 base and 7 bases, in that order; junction bases with no gene match: 5. Germline values: CDR1 SEHNR, CDR2 FQNEAQ (reference sequence). CDR3 length equals 15 residues. The CDR3: CASSLGTGVQNEQFF. Written as DNA, the CDR3 is TGTGCCAGCAGCTTAGGGACAGGGGTTCAGAATGAGCAGTTCTTC. Full variable domain (rest looked up from reference TRBV7-9 and TRBJ2-1): DTGVSQNPRHKITKRGQNVTFRCDPISEHNRLYWYRQTLGQGPEFLTYFQNEAQLEKSRLLSDRFSAERPKGSFSTLEIQRTEQGDSAMYLCASSLGTGVQNEQFFGPGTRLTVL.